The 27 T cell receptor beta chains listed next were all sequenced from one sample in a study of blood T cells in healthy people across ages. A J-beta primer mix and a sample-barcoded 5' primer were used in a second PCR of about 7 to 12 cycles. One entry per CDR3 protein results from TCRdb running MiXCR on the 5' RACE reads. The sample comprises over 1,500,000 distinct CDR3 sequences, roughly 50% of which are singletons, and less than 2.5% rests with the top ten. The sequenced sample consisted of blood. Receptors originate from a woman between 40 and 50 years old in good health.

This chain uses TRBV7-8 with TRBJ2-1, with a tentative D call TRBD1 (5 bases). Judging by the DNA end, TRBJ2-7 fits better; the J call may be wrong. CDR3 size: 14 residues. Germline V gene lookup returns CDR1 SGHVS and CDR2 FQNEAQ. The CDR3 loop reads CASNPGRVSYEQYF. CDR3 coding DNA: TGTGCCAGCAACCCAGGGCGAGTCTCCTACGAGCAGTACTTC.

The rearrangement joins TRBV10-3 to TRBJ2-1; D is unresolved. V lost 7 bases and J 4 bases, leaving 14 bases between the germline ends. CDR1 is ENHRY and CDR2 is SYGVKD in the germline V gene. The CDR3 runs 14 residues. The CDR3 loop is CAIMGVGTYNEQFF. The CDR3 nucleotides read TGTGCCATCATGGGCGTGGGAACGTACAATGAGCAGTTCTTC.

V usage is TRBV29-1 and J usage is TRBJ1-4; D gene ambiguous. The CDR3 covers 13 residues. Germline V gene lookup returns CDR1 SQVTM and CDR2 ANQGSEA. With 6 bases removed from V and 5 bases from J, the gap between germline ends came to 13 bases. This CDR3 reads CSVRVGGNEKLFF. The DNA of the CDR3 is TGCAGCGTCCGGGTGGGAGGAAATGAAAAACTGTTTTTT.

This clonotype turned up a few times. The chain combines TRBV5-6 with TRBJ1-5; weak D call: TRBD1 (5 bases). The CDR3 runs 14 residues. V was trimmed by 1 base and J by 6 bases, leaving 11 bases between them. Germline V gene lookup returns CDR1 SGHDT and CDR2 YYEEEE. The CDR3 is CASSLKAGPQPQHF. The CDR3 nucleotides read TGTGCCAGCAGCTTGAAGGCAGGGCCTCAGCCCCAGCATTTT.

The genes are TRBV5-1 and TRBJ2-5; D gene uncertain. The CDR3 has 19 residues. V was shortened by 2 bases and J by 3 bases, with 26 bases between the two germline ends. Looked up from germline, CDR1 is SGHRS and CDR2 is YFSETQ. CDR3 protein: CASSFIPPIYDTPEETQYF. As DNA, the CDR3 is TGCGCCAGCAGCTTTATACCCCCGATTTACGACACACCGGAAGAGACCCAGTACTTC.

The chain links TRBV6-5 to TRBJ1-1; weak D call: TRBD1 (5 bases). The V and J ends lost 4 bases and 5 bases respectively, with 11 bases between them. Per the germline V gene, CDR1 is MNHEY and CDR2 is SVGAGI. The CDR3 is 13 residues long. This CDR3 reads CASSSTDRTEAFF. The CDR3 bases are TGTGCCAGCAGTTCAACAGACAGAACTGAAGCTTTCTTT.

V is TRBV7-9 and J is TRBJ1-2; D perhaps matches TRBD1 (5 bases). V dropped 1 base and J dropped 5 bases, with 14 bases sitting between them. Germline CDR1 reads SEHNR; CDR2 reads FQNEAQ (reference sequence). The CDR3 contains 15 residues. CDR3 residues: CASSLDGTVLYGYTF. The DNA for the CDR3 is TGTGCCAGCAGCTTAGACGGGACTGTACTTTATGGCTACACCTTC.

This clonotype showed up just a few times. This chain links TRBV4-3 with TRBJ1-2; D is perhaps TRBD1 (5 bases). Germline CDR1 is LGHNA and CDR2 is YSLEER. The CDR3 consists of 15 residues. V lost 4 bases and J 2 bases, leaving 14 bases between the germline ends. CDR3 protein: CASSRPTVGNYGYTF. In DNA, the CDR3 is TGCGCCAGCAGCCGCCCGACAGTGGGGAACTATGGCTACACCTTC.

This clonotype has a single count. One end of the junction fails to match germline, which may point to a read error. This chain uses TRBV4-2 with TRBJ2-3; D ambiguous. The CDR3 has 14 residues. Germline V gives CDR1 LGHNA, CDR2 YNFKEQ. The CDR3 region has the DNA TGTGCCAGCAGCCAAGAACAGACCACAGATGCGCAGTATTTT. Translation: CASSQEQTTDAQYF.

V and J are TRBV6-2 or TRBV6-3 and TRBJ2-2, with a tentative D call TRBD2 (7 bases). This CDR3 contains 13 residues. The V end lost 8 bases, the J end lost 2 bases, and 9 bases lay between the germline ends. The germline V gene encodes CDR1 MNHEY and CDR2 SVGEGT. The CDR3 loop reads CASRGGNTGELFF. The DNA for the CDR3 is TGTGCCAGCCGCGGGGGCAACACCGGGGAGCTGTTTTTT.

CDR3 nucleotides: TGTGCCAGCAGTTTAAGACAATTTGCGCAGTATTTT. It specifies CASSLRQFAQYF. V gene TRBV28 combines with J gene TRBJ2-3; D is unclear. Trimming took 2 bases from V and 10 from J, leaving 10 bases between them. Germline lookup yields CDR1 MDHEN and CDR2 SYDVKM. This CDR3 contains 12 residues. The full variable domain, with the rest looked up from reference TRBV28 and TRBJ2-3, is DVKVTQSSRYLVKRTGEKVFLECVQDMDHENMFWYRQDPGLGLRLIYFSYDVKMKEKGDIPEGYSVSREKKERFSLILESASTNQTSMYLCASSLRQFAQYFGPGTRLTVL.

The CDR3: CASSAGGRYTQYF. The CDR3 DNA is TGTGCCAGCTCGGCGGGGGGCCGGTATACGCAGTATTTT. V gene TRBV28 combines with J gene TRBJ2-3, with TRBD2 matching 8 bases. The trim removed 8 bases at V and 7 bases at J, leaving 8 bases unmatched. CDR1 is MDHEN, CDR2 SYDVKM, per germline. The CDR3 has 13 residues. The variable domain in full, completed from reference TRBV28 and TRBJ2-3, reads DVKVTQSSRYLVKRTGEKVFLECVQDMDHENMFWYRQDPGLGLRLIYFSYDVKMKEKGDIPEGYSVSREKKERFSLILESASTNQTSMYLCASSAGGRYTQYFGPGTRLTVL.

V is TRBV11-1 and J is TRBJ2-4; D not resolved. V was cut by 4 bases and J by 9 bases, with 13 bases left in between. This CDR3 region has 13 residues. In germline, CDR1 is SGHAT, CDR2 FQDESV (reference sequence). Here the CDR3 DNA reads TGTGCCAGCAGCTCTTCGGTAGGAAGCATTCAGTACTTC. This translates into CASSSSVGSIQYF.

This clonotype has a handful of counts. This chain connects TRBV20-1 to TRBJ2-4, with 9 bases lining up with TRBD1. CDR1 and CDR2 from the germline V gene are DFQATT and SNEGSKA (reference sequence). This CDR3 is built from 19 residues. The J segment lost 13 bases and the V segment lost 0 bases, leaving 25 bases of the junction unmatched. In DNA form, the CDR3 reads TGCAGTGCTAGAGACATCTTCGGCTTCGGGACAGGGAGGGCTTGGGAGCAGTACTTC. This encodes CSARDIFGFGTGRAWEQYF.

This clonotype has just a few counts. The CDR3 spells CASSFGSTSYEQYF. CDR3 DNA sequence: TGCGCCAGCAGCTTCGGGTCCACCTCCTACGAGCAGTACTTC. The V call is TRBV5-1, the J call TRBJ2-7; D not resolved. Trimming took 2 bases from V and 0 from J, leaving 9 bases between them. Per germline, CDR1 SGHRS and CDR2 YFSETQ. CDR3 length: 14 residues.

The chain employs TRBV6-1 and TRBJ2-7; 7 bases are a match to TRBD1. The CDR3 totals 13 residues. Looked up from germline, CDR1 is MNHNS and CDR2 is SASEGT. CDR3 residues: CAGGGKGAYEQYF. CDR3 nucleotide sequence: TGTGCAGGCGGTGGAAAGGGGGCTTACGAGCAGTACTTC.

J is TRBJ2-1 and V is TRBV4-3; TRBD2 matches at 9 bases. Germline V gene data show CDR1 as LGHNA and CDR2 as YSLEER. CDR3 length: 18 amino acids. J was trimmed by 7 bases and V by 0 bases; bases with no gene match: 13. The CDR3 is CASSQDLGGGGAVNEQFF. CDR3 nucleotides: TGCGCCAGCAGCCAAGATTTGGGTGGCGGGGGGGCAGTGAATGAGCAGTTCTTC.

This clonotype has more than one count but fewer than ten. The chain carries TRBV28 and TRBJ2-6; D is ambiguous. V dropped 6 bases and J dropped 0 bases, with 12 bases sitting between them. The CDR3 spans 16 residues. The germline V gene encodes CDR1 MDHEN and CDR2 SYDVKM. CDR3 nucleotides: TGTGCCAGCAGAATCGCGAGGTTCTCTGGGGCCAACGTCCTGACTTTC. This encodes CASRIARFSGANVLTF.

This clonotype was found a few times. The V and J genes are TRBV7-9 and TRBJ1-1; D remains ambiguous. From germline, CDR1 is SEHNR and CDR2 FQNEAQ (reference sequence). The CDR3 extends over 12 amino acids. The V and J ends lost 4 bases and 8 bases respectively, with 11 bases between them. The CDR3 region is CASSSQSGEAFF. CDR3 nucleotides: TGTGCCAGCAGCTCCCAATCGGGAGAAGCTTTCTTT.

This chain uses TRBV5-1 with TRBJ2-1, with TRBD2 identical over 8 bases. Germline assignment: CDR1 SGHRS and CDR2 YFSETQ. V trimming: 5 bases; J trimming: 6 bases; junction bases outside the gene matches: 4. The CDR3 sequence is 13 residues long. This chain's CDR3 is CASRRGGRNEQFF. The CDR3 DNA reads TGCGCCAGCAGACGGGGGGGCCGCAATGAGCAGTTCTTC.

The rearrangement joins TRBV27 to TRBJ1-2; 10 bases agree with TRBD1. In germline, CDR1 is MNHEY, CDR2 SMNVEV (reference sequence). The CDR3 sequence is 13 residues long. The junction had 7 bases not matched to a gene; V was cut back by 8 bases and J by 7 bases. CDR3 nucleotides: TGTGCCAGCGGGACAGGGGTCTTCTGTGGCTACACCTTC. Its protein product is CASGTGVFCGYTF.

The chain joins TRBV27 to TRBJ2-1, with 7 nucleotides matching TRBD1. CDR1 is MNHEY, CDR2 SMNVEV, per germline (reference sequence). J lost 4 bases, V lost 3 bases, and 6 bases had no gene match. The CDR3 consists of 15 residues. The CDR3 nucleotides read TGTGCCAGCAGTTTTTGGGCAGGGGGATACAATGAGCAGTTCTTC. Protein sequence: CASSFWAGGYNEQFF.

This clonotype was recorded only once. The chain carries TRBV7-9 and TRBJ1-1; 7 bases are shared with TRBD1. Germline V gives CDR1 SEHNR, CDR2 FQNEAQ (reference sequence). J lost 7 bases, V lost 2 bases, and 7 bases had no gene match. There are 14 residues in the CDR3. The CDR3: CASSLQTGAIEAFF. The CDR3 DNA reads as TGTGCCAGCAGCTTACAAACAGGGGCCATTGAAGCTTTCTTT.

The V gene is TRBV14, the J gene TRBJ2-5; TRBD1 matches at 8 bases. V shed 2 bases, J shed 2 bases, and the junction held 4 bases outside the gene matches. Per germline, CDR1 SGHDN and CDR2 FVKESK. This CDR3 contains 15 residues. CDR3 protein: CASSQIDRGQETQYF. As DNA, the CDR3 is TGTGCCAGCAGCCAAATCGACAGGGGACAAGAGACCCAGTACTTC.

The chain has TRBV4-2 and TRBJ2-3; TRBD1 matches 8 bases. There are 16 residues in the CDR3. CDR1 is LGHNA and CDR2 is YNFKEQ in the germline V gene. Trimming removed 2 bases from V and 6 bases from J; junction bases left unmatched: 10. The chain's CDR3 is CASSQPNRGSGDTQYF. CDR3 in DNA: TGTGCCAGCAGCCAACCCAACAGGGGGTCGGGGGATACGCAGTATTTT.

Only a few counts were recorded for this clonotype. V gene TRBV6-2 or TRBV6-3 combines with J gene TRBJ2-7; D call uncertain. CDR1 is MNHEY and CDR2 is SVGEGT in the germline V gene. The CDR3 has 12 amino acids. Trimming removed 1 base at V and 4 bases at J, with 5 bases between. The CDR3 here is CASSYLWYEQYF. The CDR3 DNA sequence: TGTGCCAGCAGTTACTTATGGTACGAGCAGTACTTC.

This clonotype was detected ten times or more. The rearrangement joins TRBV7-2 to TRBJ2-7, with a tentative D call TRBD1 (5 bases). This CDR3 has 13 amino acids. V gave up 5 bases and J gave up 2 bases, with 10 bases separating them. Germline CDR1 is SGHTA and CDR2 is FQGNSA. Written as DNA, the CDR3 is TGTGCCAGCAGCCCAGGGCATACCTACGAGCAGTACTTC. Protein: CASSPGHTYEQYF.